Detailed here is one T cell receptor beta chain. These data come from a study of T cell changes during pregnancy in multiple sclerosis. The table came from immunoSEQ multiplex PCR; TCRdb's copy has only in-frame clones and leaves some out. The sample holds tens of thousands of clones, over 85% seen once. This CDR3 is 14 amino acids long. V shed 0 bases and J shed 7 bases, with 10 bases lying between them. Germline V gene data show CDR1 as LGHNA and CDR2 as YSLEER. The receptor's source is a female donor in good health, enrolled as a control in a pregnancy study. J is TRBJ1-5 and V is TRBV4-3; D not resolved. The sample was peripheral blood, taken in the first trimester of pregnancy. CDR3 DNA sequence: TGCGCCAGCAGCCAAGATCGGGTGCCGCAGCCCCAGCATTTT. It yields the protein CASSQDRVPQPQHF.